The rows below give T cell receptor beta chains drawn from one sample of a study of T cells in localized non-small cell lung cancer. Clones were sequenced by immunoSEQ multiplex PCR, and TCRdb holds only the in-frame ones, with some missing. The table shows tens of thousands of clones, with approximately 87% occurring only once. The sequences come from PBMCs, collected before any cancer treatment. The receptor set was obtained from a man aged 40-75 years with stage II squamous cell lung carcinoma. CDR3s include the opening cysteine and the closing phenylalanine or tryptophan. The order of the fields is J gene, CDR3 length, clone size, D gene, V gene, CDR3 protein, CDR3 DNA. The D gene is left open where the match is weak. A clone size is listed for some rows: how often the clone was seen (once, few, many), or a class if it is expanded.

>TRBJ2-7|12|NA|TRBD1|TRBV29-1
CSVGQDFYEQYF
TGCAGCGTAGGACAGGACTTCTACGAGCAGTACTTC
>TRBJ1-3|14|few|TRBD1|TRBV27
CASSRTGEGNTIYF
TGTGCCAGCAGTCGGACAGGGGAAGGGAACACCATATATTTT
>TRBJ1-1|14|NA|TRBD1|TRBV7-9
CASSFGTANTEAFF
TGTGCCAGCAGCTTCGGGACAGCGAACACTGAAGCTTTCTTT
>TRBJ2-1|16|NA|TRBD2|TRBV28
CASSQTSGSGGNEQFF
TGTGCCAGCAGTCAGACTAGCGGGAGTGGGGGCAATGAGCAGTTCTTC
>TRBJ1-4|12|NA|TRBD1|TRBV19
CAGGTVGEKLFF
TGTGCCGGGGGGACAGTAGGTGAAAAACTGTTTTTT
>TRBJ2-3|15|once|TRBD2|TRBV6-5
CASRVPSGGTDTQYF
TGTGCCAGCAGAGTCCCTAGCGGGGGCACAGATACGCAGTATTTT
>TRBJ2-2|15|NA|TRBD2|TRBV7-2
CASSQTGTSDGELFF
TGTGCCAGCAGCCAGACCGGGACTAGCGACGGGGAGCTGTTTTTT
>TRBJ2-1|13|NA|NA|TRBV9
CASSVGERNEQFF
TGTGCCAGCAGCGTAGGGGAGCGCAATGAGCAGTTCTTC
>TRBJ1-5|14|NA|NA|TRBV6-1
CASSEMGGQKPQHF
TGTGCCAGCAGTGAAATGGGGGGTCAGAAGCCCCAGCATTTT
>TRBJ2-1|15|NA|NA|TRBV5-1
CASSGGVSSYNEQFF
TGCGCCAGCAGCGGTGGGGTGAGCTCCTACAATGAGCAGTTCTTC
>TRBJ2-1|14|NA|NA|TRBV19
CASTPGNTYNEQFF
TGTGCCAGTACCCCAGGGAACACCTACAATGAGCAGTTCTTC
>TRBJ1-2|13|NA|NA|TRBV6-1
CASSERRNYGYTF
TGTGCCAGCAGTGAGAGACGGAACTATGGCTACACCTTC
>TRBJ1-2|14|few|TRBD1|TRBV6-1
CASSNPGQGGSYTF
TGTGCCAGCAGCAATCCGGGACAGGGAGGGAGCTACACCTTC
>TRBJ2-2|16|NA|TRBD2|TRBV7-2
CASSLAGLAGGRELFF
TGTGCCAGCAGCTTAGCCGGATTAGCGGGGGGCAGGGAGCTGTTTTTT
>TRBJ1-2|14|NA|TRBD1|TRBV19
CASSRWDSYYGYTF
TGTGCCAGTAGCAGATGGGACAGCTACTATGGCTACACCTTC
>TRBJ2-1|14|NA|TRBD1|TRBV6-4
CATAPGQASNEQFF
TGTGCCACCGCCCCGGGACAGGCGAGCAATGAGCAGTTCTTC
>TRBJ1-5|16|NA|NA|TRBV5-6
CASSLRTGYSNQPQHF
TGTGCCAGCAGCTTGCGAACAGGGTATAGCAATCAGCCCCAGCATTTT
>TRBJ1-6|12|NA|NA|TRBV27
CASSNTNSPLHF
TGTGCCAGCAGTAACACAAATTCACCCCTCCACTTT
>TRBJ2-1|15|NA|NA|TRBV6-1
CASTSGSGNYNEQFF
TGTGCCAGCACCTCTGGTAGCGGCAACTACAATGAGCAGTTCTTC
>TRBJ2-3|15|NA|NA|TRBV18
CASSPGPAGTDTQYF
TGTGCCAGCTCTCCCGGGCCCGCCGGCACAGATACGCAGTATTTT
>TRBJ2-1|15|NA|NA|TRBV18
CASAAGDLRYNEQFF
TGTGCCAGCGCGGCCGGAGACCTGCGGTACAATGAGCAGTTCTTC
>TRBJ2-1|14|NA|NA|TRBV5-1
CASSSTGSYNEQFF
TGCGCCAGCAGTTCAACTGGATCCTACAATGAGCAGTTCTTC
>TRBJ2-7|15|NA|TRBD1|TRBV11-3
CASTLQGQGRYEQYF
TGTGCCAGCACCTTACAAGGACAGGGTCGGTACGAGCAGTACTTC
>TRBJ2-2|12|NA|NA|TRBV6-1
CASSTYTGELFF
TGTGCCAGCAGTACCTATACCGGGGAGCTGTTTTTT
>TRBJ1-3|16|NA|NA|TRBV5-1
CASSLAGLQLGNTIYF
TGCGCCAGCAGCTTGGCCGGCCTTCAATTGGGAAACACCATATATTTT
>TRBJ1-5|15|NA|NA|TRBV19
CASRLFRDSRQPQHF
TGTGCCAGTAGGTTGTTTCGGGACTCACGGCAGCCCCAGCATTTT
>TRBJ1-6|14|once|NA|TRBV6-1
CASREQGFFSPLHF
TGTGCCAGCAGGGAACAGGGCTTTTTCTCACCCCTCCACTTT
>TRBJ2-2|14|NA|TRBD1|TRBV5-1
CASSPRQGSGELFF
TGCGCCAGCAGCCCCCGACAGGGGTCCGGGGAGCTGTTTTTT
>TRBJ2-5|12|once|NA|TRBV4-1
CASSQEGGEQYF
TGCGCCAGCAGCCAAGAAGGGGGAGAGCAGTACTTC
>TRBJ2-3|15|NA|TRBD1|TRBV9
CASRGGDRGTDTQYF
TGTGCCAGCAGAGGGGGGGACAGGGGCACAGATACGCAGTATTTT
>TRBJ1-1|14|NA|TRBD1|TRBV12-5
CASGLGQGNTEAFF
TGTGCTAGTGGCCTCGGACAGGGCAACACTGAAGCTTTCTTT
>TRBJ1-1|11|few|TRBD1|TRBV10-3
CATGLNTEAFF
TGTGCGACAGGGCTAAACACTGAAGCTTTCTTT
>TRBJ2-2|14|NA|NA|TRBV7-2
CASSPLAKLGELFF
TGTGCCAGCAGCCCTCTAGCAAAGCTCGGGGAGCTGTTTTTT
>TRBJ1-2|15|NA|NA|TRBV11-3
CASSSSRGTGYGYTF
TGTGCCAGCAGCTCCTCTAGGGGTACGGGCTATGGCTACACCTTC
>TRBJ2-7|14|NA|NA|TRBV5-4
CASSLERESYEQYF
TGTGCCAGCAGCTTGGAAAGGGAATCCTACGAGCAGTACTTC
>TRBJ2-2|14|NA|TRBD1|TRBV6-1
CASNRQGPTGELFF
TGTGCCAGCAATCGACAGGGGCCCACCGGGGAGCTGTTTTTT
>TRBJ2-2|17|NA|TRBD2|TRBV6-1
CASSEVAGGPYTGELFF
TGTGCCAGCAGTGAAGTAGCGGGGGGGCCTTACACCGGGGAGCTGTTTTTT
>TRBJ1-2|15|NA|NA|TRBV28
CASSSLLTELNGYTF
TGTGCCAGCAGTTCCCTCTTAACGGAGTTAAACGGCTACACCTTC
>TRBJ2-7|14|NA|NA|TRBV5-1
CASSLNQGGYEQYF
TGCGCCAGCAGCTTGAATCAGGGAGGCTACGAGCAGTACTTC
>TRBJ1-2|11|once|TRBD1|TRBV30
CASTGGYGYTF
TGTGCCTCAACAGGGGGCTATGGCTACACCTTC
>TRBJ2-2|12|NA|NA|TRBV7-2
CASSLPGGELFF
TGTGCCAGCAGCCTGCCGGGGGGGGAGCTGTTTTTT
>TRBJ1-1|15|NA|TRBD1|TRBV19
CASSEPGTGYTEAFF
TGTGCCAGTAGTGAACCCGGGACAGGGTACACTGAAGCTTTCTTT
>TRBJ2-7|11|NA|NA|TRBV11-2
CASSLQGEQYF
TGTGCCAGCAGCTTACAGGGCGAGCAGTACTTC